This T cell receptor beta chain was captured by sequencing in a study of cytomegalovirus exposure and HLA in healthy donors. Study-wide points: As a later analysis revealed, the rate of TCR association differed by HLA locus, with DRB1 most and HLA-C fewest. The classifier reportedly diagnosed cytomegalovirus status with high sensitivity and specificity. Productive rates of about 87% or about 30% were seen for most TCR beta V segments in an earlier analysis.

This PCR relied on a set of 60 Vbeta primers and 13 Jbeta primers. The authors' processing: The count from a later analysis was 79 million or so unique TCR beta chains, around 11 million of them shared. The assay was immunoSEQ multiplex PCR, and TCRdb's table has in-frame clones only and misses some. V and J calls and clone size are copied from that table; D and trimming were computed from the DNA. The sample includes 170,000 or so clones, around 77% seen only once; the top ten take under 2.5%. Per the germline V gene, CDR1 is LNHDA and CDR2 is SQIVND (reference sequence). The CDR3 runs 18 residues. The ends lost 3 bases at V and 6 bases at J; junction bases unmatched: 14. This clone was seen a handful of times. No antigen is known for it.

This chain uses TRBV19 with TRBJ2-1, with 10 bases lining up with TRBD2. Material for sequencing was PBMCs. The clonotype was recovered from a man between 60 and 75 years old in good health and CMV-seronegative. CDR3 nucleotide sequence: TGTGCCAGTAGTATCTCAAGGGCTAGCGGGGGAGACACCAATGAGCAGTTCTTC. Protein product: CASSISRASGGDTNEQFF.